This T cell receptor beta chain stems from a study of spatial heterogeneity in lung cancer. For the study at large: Patients with untreated early-stage non-small cell lung cancer, numbering around 72, were the donors. The study's findings and limits: Blood contained ubiquitous expanded tumor TCRs more at resection than at follow-up.

This CDR3 is 16 amino acids long. The V gene end was trimmed by 7 bases and the J gene end by 3 bases; junction bases not matched to a gene: 12. The germline CDR1 and CDR2 sequences are LNHDA and SQIVND (reference sequence). Concerning this clonotype: The antigen is unknown.

Each CDR3 protein is one row after TCRdb ran MiXCR on the 5' RACE reads. This table has tens of thousands of distinct CDR3 sequences, over 7% appearing once. The time point: blood at routine non-recurrence follow-up after resection. No cells were sorted before sequencing. The whole RNA sequenced was extracted from tumor, nontumor lung or frozen PBMC. The TCR was taken from a female donor with early-stage non-small cell lung cancer. The sample was PBMCs, taken at follow-up. V and J are TRBV19 and TRBJ1-5; 7 bases align to TRBD1. CDR3 sequence reads: CASNQRGPGHNQPQHF. DNA for the CDR3: TGTGCCAGTAATCAAAGGGGGCCGGGTCACAATCAGCCCCAGCATTTT.